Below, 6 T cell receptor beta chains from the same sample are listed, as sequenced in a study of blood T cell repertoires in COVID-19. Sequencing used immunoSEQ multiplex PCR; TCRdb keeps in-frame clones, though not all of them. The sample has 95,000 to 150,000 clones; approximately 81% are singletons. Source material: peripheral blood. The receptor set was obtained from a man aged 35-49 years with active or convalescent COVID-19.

This chain's CDR3 is CASIRSGSAYEQYF. As DNA, the CDR3 is TGTGCCAGCATCCGTAGCGGGAGTGCCTACGAGCAGTACTTC. The chain links TRBV6-5 to TRBJ2-7, with 9 bases matching TRBD2. The junction had 6 bases not matched to a gene; V was cut back by 7 bases and J by 2 bases. CDR1 MNHEY and CDR2 SVGAGI come from the germline V gene. CDR3 size: 14 residues.

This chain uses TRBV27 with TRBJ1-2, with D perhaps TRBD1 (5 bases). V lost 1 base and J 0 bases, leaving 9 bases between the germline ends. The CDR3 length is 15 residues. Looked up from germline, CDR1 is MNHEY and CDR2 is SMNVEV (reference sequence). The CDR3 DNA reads TGTGCCAGCAGTTTATTCGGACAAACTAACTATGGCTACACCTTC. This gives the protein CASSLFGQTNYGYTF.

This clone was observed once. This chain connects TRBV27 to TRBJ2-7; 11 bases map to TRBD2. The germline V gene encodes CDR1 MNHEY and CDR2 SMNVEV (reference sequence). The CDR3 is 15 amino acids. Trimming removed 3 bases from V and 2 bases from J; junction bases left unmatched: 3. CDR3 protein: CASSFSTSGAYEQYF. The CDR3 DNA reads TGTGCCAGCAGTTTCTCGACTAGCGGGGCCTACGAGCAGTACTTC.

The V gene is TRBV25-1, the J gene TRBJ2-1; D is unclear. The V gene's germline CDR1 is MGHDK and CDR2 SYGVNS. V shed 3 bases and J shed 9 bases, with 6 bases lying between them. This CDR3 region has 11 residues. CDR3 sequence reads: CASSDLSEQFF. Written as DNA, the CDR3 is TGTGCCAGCAGTGATCTGAGTGAGCAGTTCTTC.

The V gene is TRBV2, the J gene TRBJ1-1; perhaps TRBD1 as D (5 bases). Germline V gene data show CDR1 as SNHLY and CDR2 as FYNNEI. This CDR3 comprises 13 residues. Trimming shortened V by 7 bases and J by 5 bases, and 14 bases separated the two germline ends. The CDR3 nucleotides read TGTGCCAGCAATCCGGGGGTCGGGACTGAAGCTTTCTTT. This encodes CASNPGVGTEAFF.

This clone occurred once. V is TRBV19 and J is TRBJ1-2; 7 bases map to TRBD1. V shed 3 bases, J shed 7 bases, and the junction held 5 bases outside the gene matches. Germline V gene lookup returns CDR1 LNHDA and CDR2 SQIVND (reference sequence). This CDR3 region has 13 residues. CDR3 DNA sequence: TGTGCCAGTAGTATGACGACAGGGACTGGCTACACCTTC. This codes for CASSMTTGTGYTF.